Following are 31 T cell receptor beta chains from one sample sequenced in a study of cytomegalovirus exposure and HLA in healthy donors. The primer mix had 60 Vbeta and 13 Jbeta primers. Profiling relied on immunoSEQ multiplex PCR, and the TCRdb table lists in-frame clones only, not all of them. The sample lists some 190,000 clones, around four fifths seen once, with 1.5% to 2% in the top ten. Sequencing used PBMCs. These receptors all stem from a man in his forties in good health and CMV-seropositive.

The CDR3 reads CASSYNPIYRAGGYNEQFF. CDR3 DNA: TGCGCCAGCAGCTATAACCCAATTTACAGGGCAGGGGGCTACAATGAGCAGTTCTTC. The chain employs TRBV5-1 and TRBJ2-1, with 7 bases identical to TRBD1. The V gene's germline CDR1 is SGHRS and CDR2 YFSETQ. The V and J ends lost 3 bases and 3 bases, in that order; junction bases with no gene match: 18. This CDR3 region has 19 residues.

This rearrangement joins TRBV10-3 to TRBJ1-1; D not certain. The CDR3 covers 13 residues. CDR1 is ENHRY and CDR2 is SYGVKD in the germline V gene. Trimming pared 6 bases from V and 3 bases from J, leaving 11 bases between. CDR3: CAIRGGMHTEAFF. DNA of the CDR3: TGTGCCATCAGGGGAGGGATGCACACTGAAGCTTTCTTT.

The chain carries TRBV7-6 and TRBJ2-1, with 9 bases that match TRBD1. The CDR3 spans 16 residues. Germline-derived CDR1 and CDR2 are SGHVS and FNYEAQ. Trimming removed 1 base from V and 6 bases from J; junction bases left unmatched: 7. Here the CDR3 reads CASSLVPGQGPNEQFF. DNA of the CDR3: TGTGCCAGCAGCTTAGTTCCGGGACAGGGCCCCAATGAGCAGTTCTTC.

This clone was detected only a few times. The chain employs TRBV5-1 and TRBJ2-5, with 9 bases lining up with TRBD2. Germline-derived CDR1 and CDR2 are SGHRS and YFSETQ. V lost 0 bases to trimming and J lost 1 base; unmatched junction nucleotides: 4. This CDR3 comprises 16 residues. CDR3 amino acids: CASSLGLAEIQETQYF. The CDR3 coding sequence is TGCGCCAGCAGCTTGGGACTAGCGGAGATCCAAGAGACCCAGTACTTC.

V usage is TRBV2 and J usage is TRBJ2-7, with 10 nucleotides matching TRBD1. With V trimmed by 8 bases and J by 0 bases, 1 base remained unmatched. CDR1 is SNHLY, CDR2 FYNNEI, per germline. The CDR3 runs to 13 residues. CDR3 amino acids: CASGTGVSYEQYF. CDR3 nucleotides: TGTGCCAGCGGGACAGGGGTCTCCTACGAGCAGTACTTC. The whole variable domain, remainder taken from reference TRBV2 and TRBJ2-7, is EPEVTQTPSHQVTQMGQEVILRCVPISNHLYFYWYRQILGQKVEFLVSFYNNEISEKSEIFDDQFSVERPDGSNFTLKIRSTKLEDSAMYFCASGTGVSYEQYFGPGTRLTVT.

The chain employs TRBV5-1 and TRBJ2-2; 9 nucleotides match TRBD2. The CDR3 has 17 residues. The ends lost 1 base at V and 2 bases at J; junction bases unmatched: 6. Germline V lookup: CDR1 SGHRS, CDR2 YFSETQ. CDR3 amino acids: CASSLSGTSLNTGELFF. The CDR3 nucleotides read TGCGCCAGCAGCTTGAGTGGGACTAGCCTCAACACCGGGGAGCTGTTTTTT.

The chain couples TRBV27 to TRBJ1-6, with unresolved D. Looked up from germline, CDR1 is MNHEY and CDR2 is SMNVEV (reference sequence). V lost 6 bases and J 7 bases, leaving 10 bases between the germline ends. The CDR3 is made up of 13 amino acids. CDR3 sequence: CASRSSGNSPLHF. CDR3 bases: TGTGCCAGCAGGTCATCGGGGAATTCACCCCTCCACTTT.

The V call is TRBV29-1, the J call TRBJ2-7; 9 bases are a match to TRBD2. Germline loops: CDR1 SQVTM, CDR2 ANQGSEA. The V gene end was trimmed by 3 bases and the J gene end by 7 bases; junction bases not matched to a gene: 10. CDR3 length: 14 residues. CDR3 nucleotide sequence: TGCAGCGTTGAGAGATTAGCGGGAGTGGGGGAGCAGTACTTC. Amino acid sequence: CSVERLAGVGEQYF.

This rearrangement joins TRBV5-1 to TRBJ1-5; 7 bases are a match to TRBD1. The CDR3 is 18 amino acids. CDR1 is SGHRS and CDR2 is YFSETQ in the germline V gene. J lost 6 bases, V lost 0 bases, and 15 bases had no gene match. The CDR3 here is CASSLGNRGSYGGQPQHF. CDR3 coding DNA: TGCGCCAGCAGCTTGGGTAACAGGGGAAGTTACGGCGGTCAGCCCCAGCATTTT.

The V call is TRBV6-6, the J call TRBJ1-3, with D unclear. This CDR3 has 14 residues. Germline lookup yields CDR1 MNHNY and CDR2 SVGAGI (reference sequence). Trimming left V 7 bases short and J 0 bases short, with 10 bases between. CDR3 in DNA: TGTGCCAGCACCAGAGGCGACTCTGGAAACACCATATATTTT. Translating it yields CASTRGDSGNTIYF.

The CDR3 spells CASSLGIHEGTQYF. The CDR3 coding sequence is TGTGCCAGCAGCCTTGGGATCCACGAGGGGACCCAGTACTTC. The chain couples TRBV9 to TRBJ2-5, with D perhaps matching TRBD2 (5 bases). CDR1 and CDR2 (germline): SGDLS, YYNGEE. Trimming shortened V by 4 bases and J by 7 bases, and 17 bases separated the two germline ends. This CDR3 is built from 14 residues.

The chain employs TRBV5-1 and TRBJ1-3; D is perhaps TRBD1 (5 bases). The V gene's germline CDR1 is SGHRS and CDR2 YFSETQ. The CDR3 has 17 residues. Between the trimmed V and J ends, which lost 2 bases and 0 bases, there was a span of 15 bases. The CDR3 DNA sequence: TGCGCCAGCAGCTTTTCCCCCCGACAGAGCTCTGGAAACACCATATATTTT. Translation gives CASSFSPRQSSGNTIYF.

The J gene is TRBJ1-1, the V gene TRBV6-1; tentatively, D is TRBD1 (5 bases). Trimming took off 5 bases at V and 6 bases at J, with 13 bases between the two ends. The CDR3 has 13 amino acids. CDR1 and CDR2 (germline): MNHNS, SASEGT. This CDR3 is CASSIPAGAEAFF. The DNA for the CDR3 is TGTGCCAGCAGTATACCGGCGGGGGCTGAAGCTTTCTTT.

V usage is TRBV4-3 and J usage is TRBJ2-3; 7 bases are a match to TRBD2. The CDR3 spans 16 residues. V shed 1 base, J shed 8 bases, and the junction held 12 bases outside the gene matches. Germline loops: CDR1 LGHNA, CDR2 YSLEER. The CDR3 loop reads CASSQAGGPAGGTQYF. In DNA form, the CDR3 reads TGCGCCAGCAGCCAAGCGGGAGGACCTGCTGGGGGTACGCAGTATTTT.

V is TRBV2 and J is TRBJ1-5; the match to TRBD1 covers 7 bases. The CDR3 is 14 residues long. Germline trimming cut 4 bases from V and 9 bases from J; bases unmatched to any gene: 9. Germline CDR1 SNHLY, CDR2 FYNNEI. CDR3 amino acids: CASSGGQSPRPQHF. CDR3 in DNA: TGTGCCAGCAGTGGGGGACAGAGCCCAAGGCCCCAGCATTTT.

This clone appeared a few times. The chain uses TRBV12-5 and TRBJ1-2; weak D call: TRBD1 (6 bases). The CDR3 is 15 residues long. Germline V lookup: CDR1 LGHNT, CDR2 FRNRAP. With 6 bases removed from V and 1 base from J, the gap between germline ends came to 15 bases. CDR3 nucleotide sequence: TGTGCTAGTGGGGAATACTCGGACAGTAACTATGGCTACACCTTC. Protein sequence: CASGEYSDSNYGYTF.

J is TRBJ2-7 and V is TRBV6-1; 9 bases line up with TRBD1. The germline V gene encodes CDR1 MNHNS and CDR2 SASEGT. The trim removed 10 bases at V and 3 bases at J, leaving 7 bases unmatched. This CDR3 has 13 residues. DNA for the CDR3: TGTGCCATCGAGGGACAGGGCCTCTACGAGCAGTACTTC. Translation gives CAIEGQGLYEQYF.

The rearrangement uses TRBV5-1 and TRBJ2-7; 7 bases are shared with TRBD1. The CDR3 runs to 16 residues. Germline V gene lookup returns CDR1 SGHRS and CDR2 YFSETQ. J lost 2 bases, V lost 0 bases, and 8 bases had no gene match. CDR3 nucleotides: TGCGCCAGCAGCTTGGGGGCGACAGGGTCTCCCTACGAGCAGTACTTC. Translation gives CASSLGATGSPYEQYF.

The chain carries TRBV2 and TRBJ2-3; 10 nucleotides agree with TRBD2. The germline V gene encodes CDR1 SNHLY and CDR2 FYNNEI. With V trimmed by 5 bases and J by 4 bases, 6 bases remained unmatched. This CDR3 has 15 residues. CDR3 sequence reads: CASSFLAGAADTQYF. The CDR3 nucleotides are TGTGCCAGCAGTTTCCTAGCGGGAGCGGCAGATACGCAGTATTTT.

The chain combines TRBV5-1 with TRBJ2-2, with 7 bases matching TRBD2. The CDR3 loop spans 16 amino acids. The V gene end was trimmed by 0 bases and the J gene end by 1 base; junction bases not matched to a gene: 3. Germline assignment: CDR1 SGHRS and CDR2 YFSETQ. The CDR3 nucleotides read TGCGCCAGCAGCTTGGGGGCTAGCGGGAACACCGGGGAGCTGTTTTTT. It encodes CASSLGASGNTGELFF.

This sequence joins TRBV9 and TRBJ2-7, with 10 bases aligning to TRBD2. Germline V lookup: CDR1 SGDLS, CDR2 YYNGEE. V lost 0 bases and J lost 3; bases outside the gene matches: 3. The CDR3 loop spans 15 amino acids. The CDR3, as DNA: TGTGCCAGCAGCGTAGGAGGGACTAGCGACTACGAGCAGTACTTC. Translated: CASSVGGTSDYEQYF.

The chain uses TRBV5-1 and TRBJ1-4; D is perhaps TRBD1 (6 bases). The CDR3 runs to 16 residues. Trimming removed 0 bases from V and 0 bases from J, with 9 bases in between. Germline lookup yields CDR1 SGHRS and CDR2 YFSETQ. CDR3 DNA: TGCGCCAGCAGCTTGGCCGGGACAACAACTAATGAAAAACTGTTTTTT. Protein: CASSLAGTTTNEKLFF.

This clone was observed a handful of times. The J gene is TRBJ2-5, the V gene TRBV30, with a possible D match to TRBD1 (6 bases). Germline values: CDR1 GTSNPN, CDR2 SVGIG (reference sequence). V shed 2 bases and J shed 5 bases, with 12 bases lying between them. This CDR3 comprises 13 residues. CDR3 residues: CAWSRTDLETQYF. The CDR3 nucleotides are TGTGCCTGGAGTAGGACAGATTTGGAGACCCAGTACTTC. Full variable domain (remainder filled in from reference TRBV30 and TRBJ2-5): SQTIHQWPATLVQPVGSPLSLECTVEGTSNPNLYWYRQAAGRGLQLLFYSVGIGQISSEVPQNLSASRPQDRQFILSSKKLLLSDSGFYLCAWSRTDLETQYFGPGTRLLVL.

This chain joins TRBV6-1 and TRBJ2-2; 9 bases are a match to TRBD1. The CDR3 is made up of 15 amino acids. The J segment lost 6 bases and the V segment lost 4 bases, leaving 6 bases of the junction unmatched. The V gene's germline CDR1 is MNHNS and CDR2 SASEGT. CDR3 DNA sequence: TGTGCCAGCAGTGGCACAGGGGGCGTCTCCGGGGAGCTGTTTTTT. This encodes CASSGTGGVSGELFF.

The J gene is TRBJ1-4, the V gene TRBV5-1; maybe TRBD1 (6 bases). V lost 3 bases, J lost 7 bases, and 13 bases lay in between. The CDR3 length is 14 residues. The germline CDR1 and CDR2 sequences are SGHRS and YFSETQ. The CDR3 nucleotides read TGCGCCAGCAGCTCCAGGGGCGGAGGTGAAAAACTGTTTTTT. Protein: CASSSRGGGEKLFF.

The gene calls are TRBV6-6 and TRBJ1-2, with TRBD1 matching over 7 bases. The CDR3 extends over 13 amino acids. Per the germline V gene, CDR1 is MNHNY and CDR2 is SVGAGI (reference sequence). The V and J ends lost 6 bases and 7 bases, in that order; junction bases with no gene match: 8. The CDR3 protein is CASSPTGLGGYTF. The CDR3 region has the DNA TGTGCCAGCAGCCCGACAGGGTTGGGTGGCTACACCTTC.

This clone was seen a few times. The chain carries TRBV5-5 and TRBJ2-3; TRBD2 matches 8 bases. J was trimmed by 4 bases and V by 2 bases; bases with no gene match: 3. The CDR3 is 14 residues long. Per the germline V gene, CDR1 is SGHKS and CDR2 is YYEKEE (reference sequence). The CDR3 region is CASSLAGAADTQYF. The DNA of the CDR3 is TGTGCCAGCAGCTTAGCGGGAGCAGCAGATACGCAGTATTTT.

This chain joins TRBV4-3 and TRBJ2-5; TRBD2 is a possible D gene (6 bases). The CDR3 is made up of 17 amino acids. Trimming stripped 0 bases from V and 5 bases from J, with 19 bases between. The germline gives CDR1 LGHNA, CDR2 YSLEER. CDR3 DNA sequence: TGCGCCAGCAGCCAAGATCTAGGGACTCTAGCCGGGGAGACCCAGTACTTC. This codes for CASSQDLGTLAGETQYF.

This sequence joins TRBV6-6 and TRBJ2-5; TRBD1 matches at 7 bases. Looked up from germline, CDR1 is MNHNY and CDR2 is SVGAGI (reference sequence). The CDR3 totals 14 residues. The V segment lost 1 base and the J segment 3 bases; nucleotides outside the gene matches: 2. The CDR3 DNA is TGTGCCAGCAGTTACTTGGGGACAGAAGAGACCCAGTACTTC. Protein product: CASSYLGTEETQYF.

The gene calls are TRBV11-2 and TRBJ2-1; 9 nucleotides match TRBD2. Germline lookup yields CDR1 SGHAT and CDR2 FQNNGV. Trimming cost V 1 base and J 7 bases; bases outside gene matches: 14. The CDR3 consists of 18 residues. CDR3 region: CASSLVFFPAGGLNEQFF. The CDR3 region has the DNA TGTGCCAGCAGCTTAGTTTTCTTTCCAGCGGGAGGTTTGAATGAGCAGTTCTTC.

V gene TRBV7-9 combines with J gene TRBJ2-2, with 10 bases matching TRBD2. The CDR3 loop spans 15 amino acids. Germline CDR1 and CDR2: SEHNR and FQNEAQ (reference sequence). V trimming: 5 bases; J trimming: 7 bases; junction bases outside the gene matches: 7. The DNA for the CDR3 is TGTGCCAGCAGCCAGGCTAGCGGGAGAGGCGGGGAGCTGTTTTTT. Its protein is CASSQASGRGGELFF.